This T cell receptor beta chain was captured by sequencing in a study of blood T cell repertoires in COVID-19. Study in general: Spain, Italy and the United States supplied samples that represented acute and convalescent COVID-19.

Profiling relied on immunoSEQ multiplex PCR, and the TCRdb table lists in-frame clones only, not all of them. The sample records a few hundred thousand clones, around four fifths being singletons. The V end was cut by 7 bases, the J end by 0 bases, with 12 bases between. This CDR3 has 14 residues. Germline CDR1 MRHNA, CDR2 SNTAGT. This TCR came from a woman over 75 with COVID-19, enrolled during active disease. Sample: peripheral blood. This chain uses TRBV6-4 with TRBJ1-1; D perhaps matches TRBD1 (6 bases). The CDR3 nucleotides read TGTGCCAGCACCAAAGCAGGGGTGAACACTGAAGCTTTCTTT. This encodes CASTKAGVNTEAFF.